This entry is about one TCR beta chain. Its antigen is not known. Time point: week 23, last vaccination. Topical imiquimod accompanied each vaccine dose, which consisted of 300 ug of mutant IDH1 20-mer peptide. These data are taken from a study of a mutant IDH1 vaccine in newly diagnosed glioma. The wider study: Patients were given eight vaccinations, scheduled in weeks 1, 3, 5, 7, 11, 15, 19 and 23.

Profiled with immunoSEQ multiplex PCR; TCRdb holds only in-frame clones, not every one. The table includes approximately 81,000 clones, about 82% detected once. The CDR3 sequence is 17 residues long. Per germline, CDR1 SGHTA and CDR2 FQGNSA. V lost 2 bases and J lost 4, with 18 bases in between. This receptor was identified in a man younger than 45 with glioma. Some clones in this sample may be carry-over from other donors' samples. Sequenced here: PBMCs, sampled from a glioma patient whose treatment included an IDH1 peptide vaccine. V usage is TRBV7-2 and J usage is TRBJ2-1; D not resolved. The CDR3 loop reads CASSLNFLGLIYNEQFF. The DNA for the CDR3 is TGTGCCAGCAGCTTAAATTTTCTCGGTCTGATTTACAATGAGCAGTTCTTC.